This T cell receptor beta chain was recorded in a study of patients and donors after allogeneic stem cell transplantation. CDR1 and CDR2 from the germline V gene are SQVTM and ANQGSEA. V lost 4 bases and J lost 6; bases outside the gene matches: 7. The CDR3 is 15 residues long. TCRdb itself ran the RT-PCR reads through MiXCR, one entry per CDR3 protein. This sample has some 880,000 distinct CDR3 sequences, with about 20% found just once. This clonotype appeared many times. Input material: blood, either unsorted or a sorted T cell fraction (not recorded which). The chain employs TRBV29-1 and TRBJ2-1; TRBD2 agrees at 12 bases. The clonotype comes from a human donor who was either an allogeneic HSCT recipient or a stem cell or donor lymphocyte infusion donor (not recorded which). It is not recorded whose cells these are; they may come from a transplant donor. Here the CDR3 reads CSVVLLAGGLNEQFF. DNA for the CDR3: TGCAGCGTTGTCCTGCTAGCGGGAGGGCTCAATGAGCAGTTCTTC.